The 12 T cell receptor beta chains presented below share a single source sample, sequenced in a study of blood T cell repertoires in COVID-19. The method was immunoSEQ multiplex PCR; TCRdb's version includes in-frame clones alone and lacks a portion of them. The sample has approximately 270,000 clones, approximately 85% seen once. The specimen sequenced was peripheral blood. These TCRs come from a woman in her seventies with acute or convalescent COVID-19.

CDR3 sequence reads: CASSGGAADTQYF. Written as DNA, the CDR3 is TGTGCCAGCTCCGGAGGGGCAGCAGATACGCAGTATTTT. The chain carries TRBV2 and TRBJ2-3; a weak D match, TRBD2 (6 bases). The CDR3 consists of 13 residues. From germline, CDR1 is SNHLY and CDR2 FYNNEI. Trimming left V 8 bases short and J 4 bases short, with 13 bases between.

The chain couples TRBV19 to TRBJ2-1; 16 positions match TRBD2. CDR1 is LNHDA, CDR2 SQIVND, per germline (reference sequence). This CDR3 spans 16 amino acids. Trimming cost V 8 bases and J 8 bases; bases outside gene matches: 9. The CDR3 DNA reads TGTGCCAGTCGGGGTTGGGGACTAGCGGGGGGGGATGAGCAGTTCTTC. Amino acid sequence: CASRGWGLAGGDEQFF.

V and J are TRBV13 and TRBJ2-7; D possibly corresponds to TRBD1 (5 bases). Germline loops: CDR1 PRHDT, CDR2 FYEKMQ (reference sequence). V lost 2 bases, J lost 0 bases, and 14 bases lay in between. The CDR3 covers 16 residues. The CDR3 is CASSLRLGVSSYEQYF. As DNA, the CDR3 is TGTGCCAGCAGCTTAAGGTTAGGGGTTAGCTCCTACGAGCAGTACTTC.

The chain carries TRBV14 and TRBJ1-1; D remains unclear. The CDR3 spans 15 residues. V shed 3 bases and J shed 4 bases, with 15 bases lying between them. Germline assignment: CDR1 SGHDN and CDR2 FVKESK. Here the CDR3 reads CASSQQDLPSTEAFF. CDR3 in DNA: TGTGCCAGCAGCCAGCAGGATCTTCCATCCACTGAAGCTTTCTTT.

V gene TRBV3-1 (or the pseudogene TRBV3-2) combines with J gene TRBJ2-2; TRBD2 agrees at 12 bases. J gave up 1 base and V 4 bases, and 1 base lay outside the gene matches. The V gene's germline CDR1 is LGHDT and CDR2 YNNKEL (reference sequence). The CDR3 sequence is 16 residues long. The CDR3 bases are TGTGCCAGCAGCCGGACTAGCGGGGTGAACACCGGGGAGCTGTTTTTT. It encodes CASSRTSGVNTGELFF.

V usage is TRBV5-5 and J usage is TRBJ2-7; tentatively, D is TRBD2 (6 bases). Trimming left V 0 bases short and J 4 bases short, with 11 bases between. The CDR3 is 14 amino acids. CDR1 is SGHKS, CDR2 YYEKEE, per germline (reference sequence). CDR3 in amino acids: CASSLGDGGYEQYF. The CDR3 DNA sequence: TGTGCCAGCAGCTTGGGGGACGGGGGTTACGAGCAGTACTTC.

This clone was seen a handful of times. This chain uses TRBV6-1 with TRBJ2-1, with D perhaps matching TRBD1 (6 bases). The V gene lost 6 bases and the J gene lost 10 bases, with 10 bases spanning the gap. CDR3 length: 11 amino acids. The germline CDR1 and CDR2 sequences are MNHNS and SASEGT. The CDR3 DNA reads as TGTGCCAGCAGCCCCGACAGGGAGCAGTTCTTC. Protein: CASSPDREQFF.

This clone occurred a few times. The chain uses TRBV5-8 and TRBJ1-4, with D uncertain. The CDR3 totals 16 residues. The V end was cut by 1 base, the J end by 8 bases, with 18 bases between. Germline V gene sequence: CDR1 SGHTS, CDR2 YDEGEE. The CDR3 protein is CASSLLYRGISEKLFF. In nucleotides, the CDR3 is TGTGCCAGCAGCTTGTTATACCGAGGGATATCGGAAAAACTGTTTTTT.

The chain links TRBV6-5 to TRBJ2-3; the D gene is possibly TRBD2 (5 bases). Germline values: CDR1 MNHEY, CDR2 SVGAGI. Between the trimmed V and J ends, which lost 7 bases and 6 bases, there was a span of 11 bases. The CDR3 extends over 12 amino acids. The CDR3 DNA follows: TGTGCCAGCAACAACCCGGGGGATACGCAGTATTTT. Translating gives CASNNPGDTQYF.

The chain uses TRBV2 and TRBJ1-2, with D uncertain. The CDR3 is made up of 11 amino acids. Germline CDR1 and CDR2: SNHLY and FYNNEI. V was cut by 11 bases and J by 8 bases, with 15 bases left in between. The CDR3 is CACRRVPGYTF. The DNA for the CDR3 is TGTGCCTGTAGGAGGGTACCCGGCTACACCTTC.

The chain couples TRBV2 to TRBJ2-7; D is uncertain. V was shortened by 7 bases and J by 0 bases, with 13 bases between the two germline ends. Germline assignment: CDR1 SNHLY and CDR2 FYNNEI. There are 14 residues in the CDR3. CDR3 region: CASTRLTSSYEQYF. The DNA of the CDR3 is TGTGCCAGCACCAGGCTTACAAGCTCCTACGAGCAGTACTTC.

This clone has only one observation. The chain carries TRBV2 and TRBJ1-1; 9 bases align to TRBD1. There are 14 residues in the CDR3. Germline V CDR1 and CDR2: SNHLY, FYNNEI. V was clipped by 6 bases and J by 5 bases; unmatched bases: 7. The CDR3 region is CASRTGTGNTEAFF. In nucleotides, the CDR3 is TGTGCCAGCAGGACCGGGACAGGGAATACTGAAGCTTTCTTT.